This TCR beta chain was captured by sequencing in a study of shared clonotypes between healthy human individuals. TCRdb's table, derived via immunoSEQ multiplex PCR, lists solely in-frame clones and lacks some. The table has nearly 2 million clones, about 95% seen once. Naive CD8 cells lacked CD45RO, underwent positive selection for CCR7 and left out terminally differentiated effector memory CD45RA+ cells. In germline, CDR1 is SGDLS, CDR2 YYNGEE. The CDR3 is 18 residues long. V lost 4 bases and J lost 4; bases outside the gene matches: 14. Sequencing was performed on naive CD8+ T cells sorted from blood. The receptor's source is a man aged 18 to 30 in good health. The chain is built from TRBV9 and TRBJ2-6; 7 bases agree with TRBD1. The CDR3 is CASSHNRDRPSGANVLTF. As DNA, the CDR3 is TGTGCCAGCAGCCATAACCGGGACAGACCCTCGGGGGCCAACGTCCTGACTTTC.